The source of this T cell receptor (beta chain) is a study of T-cell reconstitution after alpha-beta-depleted transplantation in children. The CDR3 is 12 amino acids. The V end was cut by 6 bases, the J end by 6 bases, with 9 bases between. Germline V CDR1 and CDR2: LNHDA, SQIVND (reference sequence). The library targeted TCRbeta and was prepared with unique molecular identifiers. TCRdb analysed the PCR reads with MiXCR anew, one entry per CDR3 protein. This table holds about 580,000 distinct CDR3 sequences, 23% found once. The specimen was PBMCs, mostly from graft donor cells, collected 360 days after TCRalphabeta/CD19-depleted stem cell transplant. The chain links TRBV19 to TRBJ1-5; TRBD1 might be the D (5 bases). This TCR was sampled from a boy in the first two years of life who had a stem cell transplant for acute myeloid leukemia, so the T cells may come from the graft donor. Written as DNA, the CDR3 is TGTGCCAGTAGGCGGGGGATTCAGCCCCAGCATTTT. Its translation is CASRRGIQPQHF.